Each of the 17 T cell receptor beta chains below was sequenced from the same sample in a study of blood T cell repertoires in COVID-19. Data came from immunoSEQ multiplex PCR; TCRdb stores just in-frame clones and leaves some out. The repertoire includes approximately 170,000 clones, about 83% of them detected once, and roughly 2.7% sits in the top ten. The sample taken for sequencing was peripheral blood. The receptors here all came from a woman at least 80 years old with COVID-19, enrolled during active disease.

This chain joins TRBV6-5 and TRBJ1-5, with a possible D match to TRBD1 (6 bases). Germline loops: CDR1 MNHEY, CDR2 SVGAGI. CDR3 size: 16 residues. Trimming took off 0 bases at V and 6 bases at J, with 15 bases between the two ends. The CDR3: CASSYSGRGTGQPQHF. DNA of the CDR3: TGTGCCAGCAGTTACTCGGGCAGGGGTACGGGTCAGCCCCAGCATTTT.

This clone was counted a few times. The chain combines TRBV2 with TRBJ2-2, with TRBD2 identical over 11 bases. The CDR3 sequence is 15 residues long. CDR1 and CDR2 (germline): SNHLY, FYNNEI. V dropped 2 bases and J dropped 5; count of bases not matched to a gene: 1. The CDR3 loop reads CASSELAGGTGELFF. The CDR3 bases are TGTGCCAGCAGTGAATTAGCGGGAGGGACCGGGGAGCTGTTTTTT.

The CDR3 reads CASSLDGRLHF. The CDR3 DNA reads as TGTGCCAGCAGTTTAGACGGGAGGCTCCACTTT. This chain uses TRBV12-3 or TRBV12-4 with TRBJ1-6; unclear D gene. Between the trimmed V and J ends, which lost 1 base and 16 bases, there was a span of 8 bases. CDR3 length equals 11 residues.

V and J are TRBV30 and TRBJ2-1, with D possibly being TRBD2 (6 bases). Per the germline V gene, CDR1 is GTSNPN and CDR2 is SVGIG (reference sequence). V was clipped by 3 bases and J by 3 bases, with 9 bases between them. The CDR3 totals 13 residues. The CDR3 region has the DNA TGTGCCTGGAGCGGGAGAGGCTACAATGAGCAGTTCTTC. Its protein product is CAWSGRGYNEQFF.

The chain employs TRBV15 and TRBJ2-1, with TRBD1 identical over 7 bases. The V gene's germline CDR1 is LNHNV and CDR2 YYDKDF (reference sequence). V shed 9 bases and J 0 bases; nucleotides not matched to a gene: 8. The CDR3 has 15 residues. The CDR3 is CATPDRKSSYNEQFF. The CDR3 region has the DNA TGTGCCACTCCGGACAGGAAGAGCTCCTACAATGAGCAGTTCTTC.

The chain joins TRBV5-4 to TRBJ2-1; 9 nucleotides agree with TRBD2. Losses at the gene ends were 2 bases for V and 7 bases for J; bases not matched to a gene: 4. Per germline, CDR1 SGHNT and CDR2 YYREEE (reference sequence). CDR3 length equals 14 residues. The CDR3 DNA reads TGTGCCAGCAGCTTTGGCGGGGGGGTGAATGAGCAGTTCTTC. Its translation is CASSFGGGVNEQFF.

The chain recombines TRBV20-1 with TRBJ1-1, with 8 bases aligning to TRBD1. The CDR3 has 13 amino acids. The junction had 4 bases not matched to a gene; V was cut back by 3 bases and J by 4 bases. Germline loops: CDR1 DFQATT, CDR2 SNEGSKA (reference sequence). The CDR3 DNA reads as TGCAGTGCTAGTGAACAGGGGGTCACTGAAGCTTTCTTT. This encodes CSASEQGVTEAFF.

The chain carries TRBV5-1 and TRBJ2-7; 12 bases match TRBD2. Germline CDR1 SGHRS, CDR2 YFSETQ. Trimming at V came to 3 bases and at J to 6 bases, leaving 13 bases not matched to a gene. This CDR3 is 17 amino acids long. The CDR3 sequence is CASSWSASGRGEFEQYF. CDR3 in DNA: TGCGCCAGCAGCTGGAGCGCTAGCGGGAGGGGGGAATTCGAGCAGTACTTC.

The chain is built from TRBV2 and TRBJ2-7, with a tentative D call TRBD1 (5 bases). Germline V gene data show CDR1 as SNHLY and CDR2 as FYNNEI. V was shortened by 3 bases and J by 2 bases, with 11 bases between the two germline ends. There are 14 residues in the CDR3. This CDR3 reads CASSDPRGPYEQYF. CDR3 bases: TGTGCCAGCAGTGATCCTAGGGGCCCCTACGAGCAGTACTTC. The entire variable domain, with the rest obtained from reference TRBV2 and TRBJ2-7, is as follows: EPEVTQTPSHQVTQMGQEVILRCVPISNHLYFYWYRQILGQKVEFLVSFYNNEISEKSEIFDDQFSVERPDGSNFTLKIRSTKLEDSAMYFCASSDPRGPYEQYFGPGTRLTVT.

This rearrangement joins TRBV3-1 (or the pseudogene TRBV3-2) to TRBJ1-2; D unresolved. The ends were cut back, 1 base at V and 7 bases at J, with 7 bases in the middle. The CDR3 is made up of 12 amino acids. CDR1 and CDR2 (germline): LGHDT, YNNKEL (reference sequence). The CDR3 coding sequence is TGTGCCAGCAGCCAAGTCGGTGCTGGCTACACCTTC. Protein product: CASSQVGAGYTF.

The chain has TRBV7-9 and TRBJ1-2; 9 bases map to TRBD1. V lost 5 bases, J lost 7 bases, and 11 bases stayed unmatched. This CDR3 is built from 15 residues. In germline, CDR1 is SEHNR, CDR2 FQNEAQ (reference sequence). The CDR3 DNA reads TGTGCCAGCAGCCCAAACAGGGGGCGCGGAACTGGCTACACCTTC. It translates to CASSPNRGRGTGYTF.

The chain combines TRBV14 with TRBJ2-3; TRBD2 matches at 8 bases. CDR3 length: 15 amino acids. The germline V gene has CDR1 SGHDN and CDR2 FVKESK. V lost 4 bases and J lost 3; bases outside the gene matches: 6. This CDR3 is CASSLYSGITDTQYF. CDR3 sequence (DNA): TGTGCCAGCAGCCTCTATAGCGGGATAACAGATACGCAGTATTTT. Using reference TRBV14 and TRBJ2-3 for the parts outside the CDR3, the full variable domain is EAGVTQFPSHSVIEKGQTVTLRCDPISGHDNLYWYRRVMGKEIKFLLHFVKESKQDESGMPNNRFLAERTGGTYSTLKVQPAELEDSGVYFCASSLYSGITDTQYFGPGTRLTVL.

This clone was detected only a few times. The J gene is TRBJ1-1, the V gene TRBV11-2, with D perhaps matching TRBD1 (6 bases). V gave up 5 bases and J gave up 7 bases, with 20 bases separating them. Germline V CDR1 and CDR2: SGHAT, FQNNGV. The CDR3 consists of 15 residues. The CDR3 loop is CASSVGGDKRSEAFF. The CDR3 DNA reads as TGTGCCAGCAGCGTTGGGGGGGACAAACGGAGTGAAGCTTTCTTT.

This clone was detected only once. The chain recombines TRBV7-2 with TRBJ2-2; D gene ambiguous. Germline V lookup: CDR1 SGHTA, CDR2 FQGNSA. V lost 0 bases and J lost 0, with 5 bases in between. The CDR3 length is 15 residues. CDR3 region: CASSLAAANTGELFF. The DNA for the CDR3 is TGTGCCAGCAGCTTAGCCGCGGCGAACACCGGGGAGCTGTTTTTT.

The V gene is TRBV2, the J gene TRBJ1-2; TRBD1 aligns across 7 bases. This CDR3 contains 15 residues. The ends lost 5 bases at V and 3 bases at J; junction bases unmatched: 9. Germline CDR1 SNHLY, CDR2 FYNNEI. CDR3 residues: CASSRGGDLYYGYTF. As DNA, the CDR3 is TGTGCCAGCAGTAGAGGGGGCGACCTCTACTATGGCTACACCTTC.

CDR3 loop: CASSAGGTAYDEQYF. DNA for the CDR3: TGTGCCAGCAGCGCGGGAGGGACAGCCTACGACGAGCAGTACTTC. The chain carries TRBV5-4 and TRBJ2-7, with 9 nucleotides matching TRBD2. The CDR3 covers 15 residues. Germline loops: CDR1 SGHNT, CDR2 YYREEE (reference sequence). Losses at the gene ends were 4 bases for V and 5 bases for J; bases not matched to a gene: 10.

The chain joins TRBV4-2 to TRBJ1-5; D uncertain. Germline CDR1 is LGHNA and CDR2 is YNFKEQ. The length of the CDR3 is 18 residues. V was cut by 0 bases and J by 0 bases, with 15 bases left in between. CDR3 protein: CASSQEWAGHYSNQPQHF. The CDR3 region has the DNA TGTGCCAGCAGCCAAGAGTGGGCTGGGCATTATAGCAATCAGCCCCAGCATTTT.